What follows are 25 T cell receptor beta chains derived from one specimen sequenced in a study of T cell responses to AZD1222 COVID-19 vaccine. TCRdb's copy holds only in-frame clones and misses some; the assay was immunoSEQ multiplex PCR. The profile shows tens of thousands of clones, around 90% of them singletons. The material sequenced was peripheral blood, taken 28 days after the second AZD1222 dose. All receptors come from an adult who received the AZD1222 COVID-19 vaccine.

The gene calls are TRBV6-2 or TRBV6-3 and TRBJ2-2, with 9 bases identical to TRBD1. V lost 6 bases, J lost 7 bases, and 3 bases stayed unmatched. Germline CDR1 reads MNHEY; CDR2 reads SVGEGT. The CDR3 runs to 13 residues. The CDR3 sequence: CASSWDRVGELFF. CDR3 sequence (DNA): TGTGCCAGCAGCTGGGACAGGGTCGGGGAGCTGTTTTTT.

This clone was found a few times. The chain is built from TRBV5-6 and TRBJ1-6; D is ambiguous. Germline V gene lookup returns CDR1 SGHDT and CDR2 YYEEEE. The CDR3 runs 14 residues. V gave up 0 bases and J gave up 7 bases, with 8 bases separating them. The CDR3 is CASSLGGLNSPLHF. The CDR3 coding sequence is TGTGCCAGCAGCTTGGGGGGTCTAAATTCACCCCTCCACTTT. Complete variable domain (other parts from reference TRBV5-6 and TRBJ1-6): DAGVTQSPTHLIKTRGQQVTLRCSPKSGHDTVSWYQQALGQGPQFIFQYYEEEERQRGNFPDRFSGHQFPNYSSELNVNALLLGDSALYLCASSLGGLNSPLHFGNGTRLTVT.

This rearrangement joins TRBV5-8 to TRBJ2-7; D possibly matches TRBD1 or TRBD2 (5 bases each). Deletions cut 7 bases from V and 3 bases from J, with 11 bases between. This CDR3 spans 12 amino acids. Germline assignment: CDR1 SGHTS and CDR2 YDEGEE. CDR3 protein: CASGVGVYEQYF. CDR3 nucleotide sequence: TGTGCCAGCGGCGTGGGGGTCTACGAGCAGTACTTC.

This chain connects TRBV28 to TRBJ1-3; D gene unclear. The germline V and J ends were trimmed by 4 bases and 2 bases, with 6 bases remaining between them. The CDR3 extends over 13 amino acids. Germline V gives CDR1 MDHEN, CDR2 SYDVKM. As DNA, the CDR3 is TGTGCCAGCAGTTCCCCCCCTGGAAACACCATATATTTT. Translation: CASSSPPGNTIYF.

V usage is TRBV7-9 and J usage is TRBJ2-3, with TRBD2 matching over 11 bases. The CDR3 length is 17 residues. V trimming: 2 bases; J trimming: 4 bases; junction bases outside the gene matches: 8. Germline values: CDR1 SEHNR, CDR2 FQNEAQ (reference sequence). Here the CDR3 DNA reads TGTGCCAGCAGCTTACCCCAGGGGACTAGCGGCGCAGATACGCAGTATTTT. This sequence encodes CASSLPQGTSGADTQYF.

The V call is TRBV5-1, the J call TRBJ1-3, with TRBD1 matching 8 bases. V was pared by 4 bases and J by 2 bases, with 5 bases of the junction left unmatched. CDR3 size: 15 residues. CDR1 is SGHRS, CDR2 YFSETQ, per germline. CDR3 sequence: CASSVGTGTGNTIYF. The CDR3, as DNA: TGCGCCAGCAGCGTGGGGACAGGAACTGGAAACACCATATATTTT.

V gene TRBV7-2 combines with J gene TRBJ2-4, with D unclear. Germline values: CDR1 SGHTA, CDR2 FQGNSA. Trimming shortened V by 1 base and J by 0 bases, and 13 bases separated the two germline ends. The CDR3 runs 17 residues. CDR3 sequence (DNA): TGTGCCAGCAGCTTAGGTTGGGCGGACCTAGCCAAAAACATTCAGTACTTC. Protein product: CASSLGWADLAKNIQYF.

The chain is built from TRBV25-1 and TRBJ2-2; the D call may be TRBD1 or TRBD2 (6 bases each). The V gene's germline CDR1 is MGHDK and CDR2 SYGVNS. The CDR3 has 15 residues. V was trimmed by 4 bases and J by 5 bases, leaving 14 bases between them. The CDR3 DNA sequence: TGTGCCAGCAGTGTTGGCCAGGGGAGGACCGGGGAGCTGTTTTTT. This sequence encodes CASSVGQGRTGELFF.

The V gene is TRBV19, the J gene TRBJ2-7; possibly TRBD1 or TRBD2 for D (6 bases each). CDR3 size: 18 residues. Per germline, CDR1 LNHDA and CDR2 SQIVND (reference sequence). Trimming removed 2 bases from V and 5 bases from J, with 25 bases in between. CDR3 loop: CASSIHRGRKYDGDEQYV. The CDR3, as DNA: TGTGCCAGTAGTATACACCGGGGGCGGAAGTACGATGGGGACGAGCAGTACGTC.

V usage is TRBV12-5 and J usage is TRBJ1-5; D call uncertain. The V and J ends lost 5 bases and 6 bases respectively, with 11 bases between them. This CDR3 is built from 13 residues. Germline V gene lookup returns CDR1 LGHNT and CDR2 FRNRAP. The CDR3 DNA reads as TGTGCTAGTGGTCCCGACGGGTTTCAGCCCCAGCATTTT. This gives the protein CASGPDGFQPQHF.

This chain uses TRBV30 with TRBJ1-6; D is ambiguous. The CDR3 totals 11 residues. Germline V CDR1 and CDR2: GTSNPN, SVGIG (reference sequence). Between the trimmed V and J ends, which lost 0 bases and 9 bases, there was a span of 3 bases. CDR3 protein: CAWSVLSPLHF. Written as DNA, the CDR3 is TGTGCCTGGAGTGTACTTTCACCCCTCCACTTT.

The CDR3 nucleotides are TGTGCCAGCAGCTTGGCCCCGGGACAGGGGGCAGCCTACGAGCAGTACTTC. It translates to CASSLAPGQGAAYEQYF. The chain has TRBV5-6 and TRBJ2-7; 12 positions agree with TRBD1. Germline-derived CDR1 and CDR2 are SGHDT and YYEEEE. V trimming: 0 bases; J trimming: 2 bases; junction bases outside the gene matches: 6. The CDR3 contains 17 residues.

The J gene is TRBJ1-1, the V gene TRBV5-4, with D possibly TRBD1 on 5 matching bases. The V end was cut by 3 bases, the J end by 0 bases, with 6 bases between. CDR3 length: 13 residues. Germline loops: CDR1 SGHNT, CDR2 YYREEE (reference sequence). CDR3 DNA: TGTGCCAGCAGCTGGGACGTGAACACTGAAGCTTTCTTT. Its protein product is CASSWDVNTEAFF.

The V call is TRBV28, the J call TRBJ2-3; D possibly corresponds to TRBD1 (6 bases). This CDR3 has 15 amino acids. Trimming removed 4 bases at V and 1 base at J, with 12 bases between. The germline V gene encodes CDR1 MDHEN and CDR2 SYDVKM. DNA of the CDR3: TGTGCCAGCAGTTCCGTCAGGGGAGGCACAGATACGCAGTATTTT. It encodes CASSSVRGGTDTQYF.

The rearrangement links TRBV30 to TRBJ2-7; D may match TRBD1 or TRBD2 (5 bases each). The germline V gene encodes CDR1 GTSNPN and CDR2 SVGIG (reference sequence). The ends were cut back, 5 bases at V and 2 bases at J, with 10 bases in the middle. CDR3 size: 12 residues. CDR3 nucleotides: TGTGCCTGGGGGGACGGAGCCTACGAGCAGTACTTC. Its translation: CAWGDGAYEQYF.

The CDR3 here is CASSQVAVAEAFF. Written as DNA, the CDR3 is TGTGCCAGCAGCCAAGTTGCAGTAGCTGAAGCTTTCTTT. This chain joins TRBV3-1 (or the pseudogene TRBV3-2) and TRBJ1-1; no clear D. The CDR3 extends over 13 amino acids. V was clipped by 1 base and J by 6 bases, with 9 bases between them. CDR1 is LGHDT and CDR2 is YNNKEL in the germline V gene (reference sequence).

V and J are TRBV12-3 or TRBV12-4 and TRBJ2-2, with 7 bases lining up with TRBD2. The CDR3 length is 11 residues. The V segment lost 8 bases and the J segment 6 bases; nucleotides outside the gene matches: 0. The CDR3 bases are TGTGCCAGCGGGGGGGCCGGGGAGCTGTTTTTT. Translating gives CASGGAGELFF.

This CDR3 reads CAAGSPLPGRETQYF. CDR3 bases: TGTGCCGCGGGTAGTCCCTTACCCGGTAGAGAGACCCAGTACTTC. The chain uses TRBV28 and TRBJ2-5, with TRBD2 as a possible D gene (5 bases). Germline V CDR1 and CDR2: MDHEN, SYDVKM. There are 15 residues in the CDR3. V gave up 11 bases and J gave up 4 bases, with 23 bases separating them.

V gene TRBV11-2 combines with J gene TRBJ1-2, with D tentatively TRBD1 (5 bases). This CDR3 spans 15 amino acids. The germline V gene has CDR1 SGHAT and CDR2 FQNNGV. V lost 3 bases and J 5 bases, leaving 16 bases between the germline ends. The CDR3 loop is CASSFAPGQGYGYTF. CDR3 bases: TGTGCCAGCAGCTTTGCCCCCGGCCAGGGATATGGCTACACCTTC.

V is TRBV27 and J is TRBJ1-6; D gene uncertain. From germline, CDR1 is MNHEY and CDR2 SMNVEV (reference sequence). The ends were cut back, 3 bases at V and 7 bases at J, with 4 bases in the middle. CDR3 length: 12 amino acids. The CDR3 coding sequence is TGTGCCAGCAGTTTTTCCAATTCACCCCTCCACTTT. This sequence encodes CASSFSNSPLHF.

The rearrangement links TRBV6-2 or TRBV6-3 to TRBJ1-2; D might be TRBD1 (5 bases). V shed 0 bases and J shed 8 bases, with 13 bases lying between them. Germline loops: CDR1 MNHEY, CDR2 SVGEGT. The length of the CDR3 is 14 residues. In DNA, the CDR3 is TGTGCCAGCAGTTACTCCGGGCCAGGGCGAGGCTACACCTTC. Translation gives CASSYSGPGRGYTF.

The chain uses TRBV12-3 or TRBV12-4 and TRBJ1-3, with 7 positions matching TRBD1. With 6 bases clipped from V and 4 bases from J, the junction kept 3 bases outside the gene matches. This CDR3 is built from 13 residues. The chain's CDR3 is CASRGTAGNTIYF. The CDR3 DNA sequence: TGTGCCAGCAGAGGGACAGCCGGAAACACCATATATTTT.

This clone was counted only a few times. This chain uses TRBV7-9 with TRBJ2-7; D unresolved. The CDR3 length is 14 residues. The germline V gene encodes CDR1 SEHNR and CDR2 FQNEAQ (reference sequence). The ends were cut back, 1 base at V and 4 bases at J, with 11 bases in the middle. CDR3 region: CASSLVGSSYEQYF. The DNA for the CDR3 is TGTGCCAGCAGCTTAGTCGGCAGCAGTTACGAGCAGTACTTC.

CDR3: CATSDLLGFGQFF. The CDR3 bases are TGTGCCACCAGTGATTTGTTAGGATTTGGGCAGTTCTTC. The rearrangement uses TRBV24-1 and TRBJ2-1, with no clear D. V was pared by 0 bases and J by 12 bases, with 11 bases between. CDR3 size: 13 residues. In germline, CDR1 is KGHDR, CDR2 SFDVKD.

The V and J genes are TRBV5-6 and TRBJ1-2; TRBD1 might be the D (5 bases). CDR1 is SGHDT and CDR2 is YYEEEE in the germline V gene. The V end was cut by 0 bases, the J end by 0 bases, with 9 bases between. The CDR3 consists of 15 residues. Here the CDR3 reads CASSLAGDPNYGYTF. DNA for the CDR3: TGTGCCAGCAGCTTGGCGGGGGATCCTAACTATGGCTACACCTTC.